This T cell receptor beta chain is from a study of brain T cells in children with intractable seizures. Findings and limits, study-wide: Pre- and post-surgery blood differed in depth, so pre-surgery absences may be undersampling. Patients' HCMV serostatus was unknown; virus specificity rests on CDR3 similarity alone.

Time point of the sample: blood from clinic visit 5 months post-surgery; TSC patient then seizure free. Surgery cases with the highest brain T cell transcript signatures were chosen for sequencing. At least one anti-epileptic drug was given before surgery. CDR3 length: 17 amino acids. V gave up 4 bases and J gave up 0 bases, with 18 bases separating them. The germline gives CDR1 SGHDN, CDR2 FVKESK. Clones were read by immunoSEQ multiplex PCR, and TCRdb kept only the in-frame ones, dropping some. The sample lists approximately 330,000 clones; about 94% were seen once. About this clone itself: Its cognate antigen is unknown.

The chain is built from TRBV14 and TRBJ1-1; D is ambiguous. This material consisted of peripheral blood, taken 5 to 6 months after surgery. This receptor was obtained from a boy in the first two years of life with tuberous sclerosis and intractable seizures. CDR3 sequence reads: CASSPRSVYGMNTEAFF. CDR3 nucleotides: TGTGCCAGCAGCCCTCGCTCAGTCTACGGTATGAACACTGAAGCTTTCTTT.